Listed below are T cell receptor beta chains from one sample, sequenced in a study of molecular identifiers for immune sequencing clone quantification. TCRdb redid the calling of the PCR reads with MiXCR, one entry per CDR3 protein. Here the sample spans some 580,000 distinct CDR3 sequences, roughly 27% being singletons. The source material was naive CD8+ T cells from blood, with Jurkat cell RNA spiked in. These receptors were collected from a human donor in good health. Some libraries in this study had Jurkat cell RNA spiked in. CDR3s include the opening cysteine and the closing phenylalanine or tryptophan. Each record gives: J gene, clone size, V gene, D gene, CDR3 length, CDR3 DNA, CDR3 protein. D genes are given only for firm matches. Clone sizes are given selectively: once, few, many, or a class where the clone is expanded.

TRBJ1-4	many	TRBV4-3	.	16	TGCGCCAGCAGCCAAGATTTAGGGGCGGTGGATGAAAAACTGTTTTTT	CASSQDLGAVDEKLFF
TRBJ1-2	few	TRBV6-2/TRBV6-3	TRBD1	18	TGTGCCAGCAGTTACGGCTCGGGACAGGGGGCGATTGACTATGGCTACACCTTC	CASSYGSGQGAIDYGYTF
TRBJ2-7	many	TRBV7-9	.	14	TGTGCCAGCAGCTTAGCAGGGATACCCTCCGAGCAGTACTTC	CASSLAGIPSEQYF
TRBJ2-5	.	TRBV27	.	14	TGTGCCAGCAGTTTATTTCAGGGTGAAGAGACCCAGTACTTC	CASSLFQGEETQYF
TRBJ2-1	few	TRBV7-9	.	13	TGTGCCAGCACCTTACGGACCGACAATGTGCAGTTCTTC	CASTLRTDNVQFF
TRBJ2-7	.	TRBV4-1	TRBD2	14	TGCGCCAGCAGCCCCTCCGGACTAGCCCACGAGCAGTACTTC	CASSPSGLAHEQYF
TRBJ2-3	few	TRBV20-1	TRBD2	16	TGCAGTGCTACCACGGGACTAGCGGGGGGCACAGATACGCAGTATTTT	CSATTGLAGGTDTQYF
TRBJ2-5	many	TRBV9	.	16	TGTGCCAGCAGCGAGGGGTACTCCCTCCTCCAAGAGACCCAGTACTTC	CASSEGYSLLQETQYF
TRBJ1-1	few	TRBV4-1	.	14	TGCGCCAGCAGCTCCCCTAGCGACAGCACTGAAGCTTTCTTT	CASSSPSDSTEAFF
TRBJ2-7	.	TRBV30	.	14	TGTGCCTGGAATCCGGACACGCAATCCTACGAGCAGTACTTC	CAWNPDTQSYEQYF
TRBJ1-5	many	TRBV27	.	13	TGTGCCAGCAGTTTATCGGTGACAACTGCCCAGCATTTT	CASSLSVTTAQHF
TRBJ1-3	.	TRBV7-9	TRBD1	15	TGTGCCAGCAGCTCCGCGGGACAGGCGGGAAACACCATATATTTT	CASSSAGQAGNTIYF
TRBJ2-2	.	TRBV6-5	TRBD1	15	TGTGCCAGCAGTTACGGACAGGGAACGACCGGGGAGCTGTTTTTT	CASSYGQGTTGELFF
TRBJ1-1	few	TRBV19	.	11	TGTGCCAGTAGTATAGCGGGGGAGGCTTTCTTT	CASSIAGEAFF
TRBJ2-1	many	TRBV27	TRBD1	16	TGTGCCAGCAGAATGGGACAGGGAGGGTCCTACAATGAGCAGTTCTTC	CASRMGQGGSYNEQFF
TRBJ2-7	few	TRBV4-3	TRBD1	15	TGCGCCAGCAGCCAAGGACCGGGACAGGGGGGCGAGCAGTACTTC	CASSQGPGQGGEQYF
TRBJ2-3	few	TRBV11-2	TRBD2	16	TGTGCCAGCAGCTTAGAGAGGGCGGGGGGGTTAGATACGCAGTATTTT	CASSLERAGGLDTQYF
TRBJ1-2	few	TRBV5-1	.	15	TGCGCCAGCACATCGGGACGCACCTTTCGTGACGGCTACACCTTC	CASTSGRTFRDGYTF
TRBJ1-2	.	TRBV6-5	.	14	TGTGCCAGCAGTTACTCGTTCGACGGCTATGGCTACACCTTC	CASSYSFDGYGYTF
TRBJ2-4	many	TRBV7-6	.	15	TGTGCCAGCAGCCACAACCCAGGGACCAAAAACATTCAGTACTTC	CASSHNPGTKNIQYF
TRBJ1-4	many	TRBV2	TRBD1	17	TGTGCCAGCCTACCGTGGGACAGGGGGTCGGCTAATGAAAAACTGTTTTTT	CASLPWDRGSANEKLFF
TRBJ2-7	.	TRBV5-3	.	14	TGTGCCAGCAGCTTGGTAGGAGGGGAGTACGAGCAGCACTTC	CASSLVGGEYEQHF
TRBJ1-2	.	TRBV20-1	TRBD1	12	TGCAGTGCCAGGGGGGATGTCTATGGCTACACCTTC	CSARGDVYGYTF
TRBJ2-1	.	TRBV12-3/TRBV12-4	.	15	TGTGCCAGCAGTTTATTACTAGCTAACTACAATGAGCAGTTCTTC	CASSLLLANYNEQFF
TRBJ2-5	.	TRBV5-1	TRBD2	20	TGCGCCAGCAGCTTGGAAATTGACGGGGAAATAGCGGGAATGCAAGAGACCCAGTACTTC	CASSLEIDGEIAGMQETQYF
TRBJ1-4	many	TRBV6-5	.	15	TGTGCCAGCAGTTACTCAGCGACAACTAATGAAAAACTGTTTTTT	CASSYSATTNEKLFF
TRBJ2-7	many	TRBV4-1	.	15	TGCGCCAGCAGCCAAGAAGATAAAATGTGGGGCGAGCAGTACTTC	CASSQEDKMWGEQYF
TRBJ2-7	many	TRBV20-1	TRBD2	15	TGCAGTGCTGGAGACGTAGCGGGGAGCTCCTACGAGCAGTACTTC	CSAGDVAGSSYEQYF
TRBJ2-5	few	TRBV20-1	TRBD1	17	TGCAGTGCTGAACCTAAGGACAGGGGGCGCCTGATGGAGACCCAGTACTTC	CSAEPKDRGRLMETQYF
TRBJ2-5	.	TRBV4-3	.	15	TGCGCCAGCAGCCAATCGAGGGGGATCCAAGAGACCCAGTACTTC	CASSQSRGIQETQYF
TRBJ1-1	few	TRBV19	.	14	TGTGCCAGTAGTATAGGCCAGGGTATCACTGAAGCTTTCTTT	CASSIGQGITEAFF
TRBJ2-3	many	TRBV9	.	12	TGTGCCAGCAGCGTAGCTGAAGATACGCAGTATTTT	CASSVAEDTQYF
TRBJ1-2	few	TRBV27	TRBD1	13	TGTGCCAGCAGTCAAGGGACAGGCTATGGCTACACCTTC	CASSQGTGYGYTF
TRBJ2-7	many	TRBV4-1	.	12	TGCGCCAGCAGCCAAGACGGTACCAGGCAGTACTTC	CASSQDGTRQYF
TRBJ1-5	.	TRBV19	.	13	TGTGCCAGTAGCATGGCCCCGGGTCAGCCCCAGCATTTT	CASSMAPGQPQHF
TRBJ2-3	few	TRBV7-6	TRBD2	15	TGTGCCAGCAGCTTCGGGGCGGGGGGGCCAGATACGCAGTATTTT	CASSFGAGGPDTQYF
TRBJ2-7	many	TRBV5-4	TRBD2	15	TGTGCCAGCAGCCCCATAGCGGGGGGGACCTACGAGCAGTACTTC	CASSPIAGGTYEQYF
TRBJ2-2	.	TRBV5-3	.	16	TGTGCCAGCAGCTTGGGGACTGGCAGGTACACCGGGGAGCTGTTTTTT	CASSLGTGRYTGELFF
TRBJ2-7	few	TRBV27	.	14	TGTGCCAGCAGTCCCAACCAGGGTTCCTACGAGCAGTACTTC	CASSPNQGSYEQYF
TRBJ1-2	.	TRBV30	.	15	TGTGCCTGGAGTGTAGTTTGGGGAGGCGACTATGGCTACACCTTC	CAWSVVWGGDYGYTF
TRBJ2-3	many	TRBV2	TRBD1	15	TGTGCCAGCAGTGATCGGGACAGGGTGACAGATACGCAGTATTTT	CASSDRDRVTDTQYF
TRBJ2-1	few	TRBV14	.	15	TGTGCCAGCAGCCAAGATCCGGGCTCCTACAATGAGCAGTTCTTC	CASSQDPGSYNEQFF
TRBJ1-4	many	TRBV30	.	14	TGTGCCTCAAACCGCGGGGGTTCGAATGAAAAACTGTTTTTT	CASNRGGSNEKLFF
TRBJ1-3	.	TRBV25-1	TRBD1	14	TGTGCCAGCTCGGACAGGACCTCTGGAAACACCATATATTTT	CASSDRTSGNTIYF
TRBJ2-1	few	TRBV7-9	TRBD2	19	TGTGCCAGCATCCACACCGGGACTAGCGGGGACGGGACCTACAATGAGCAGTTCTTC	CASIHTGTSGDGTYNEQFF